The source of this T cell receptor (beta chain) is a study of T cell responses to AZD1222 COVID-19 vaccine. Assay: immunoSEQ multiplex PCR; the TCRdb copy retains only in-frame clones and omits some. Of some 110,000 clones in the sample, approximately 86% are singletons; the top ten hold 17%. This CDR3 is 14 amino acids long. Germline lookup yields CDR1 LGHDT and CDR2 YNNKEL (reference sequence). The V end lost 1 base, the J end lost 1 base, and 7 bases lay between the germline ends. V is TRBV3-1 (or the pseudogene TRBV3-2) and J is TRBJ1-1; D is ambiguous. The TCR originated in an adult who received the AZD1222 COVID-19 vaccine. The sequences come from peripheral blood, collected 28 days after the second AZD1222 dose. The CDR3 DNA sequence: TGTGCCAGCAGCCAAGGGTCACAGAACACTGAAGCTTTCTTT. This codes for CASSQGSQNTEAFF.